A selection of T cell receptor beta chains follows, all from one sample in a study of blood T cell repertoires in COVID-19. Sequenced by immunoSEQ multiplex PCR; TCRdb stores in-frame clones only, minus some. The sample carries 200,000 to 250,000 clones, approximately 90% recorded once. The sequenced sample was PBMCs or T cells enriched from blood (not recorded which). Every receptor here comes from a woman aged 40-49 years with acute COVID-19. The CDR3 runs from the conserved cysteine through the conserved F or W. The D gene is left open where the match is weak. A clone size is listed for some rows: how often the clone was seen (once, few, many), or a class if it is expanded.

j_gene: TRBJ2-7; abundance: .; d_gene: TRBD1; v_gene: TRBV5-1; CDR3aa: CASSLVGTENEQYF; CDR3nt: TGCGCCAGCAGCTTGGTAGGGACAGAAAACGAGCAGTACTTC
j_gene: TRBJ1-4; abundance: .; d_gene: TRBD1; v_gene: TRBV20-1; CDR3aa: CSASPGQGGGYKLFF; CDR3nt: TGCAGTGCTAGTCCGGGACAGGGGGGAGGGTATAAACTGTTTTTT
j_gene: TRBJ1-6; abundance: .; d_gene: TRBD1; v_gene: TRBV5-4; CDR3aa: CASSQRQGTRLYNSPLHF; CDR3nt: TGTGCCAGCAGTCAACGACAGGGCACCCGTCTCTATAATTCACCCCTCCACTTT
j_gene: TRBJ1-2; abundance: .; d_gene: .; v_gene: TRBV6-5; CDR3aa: CASSIGANYGYTF; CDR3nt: TGTGCCAGCTCTATAGGGGCTAACTATGGCTACACCTTC
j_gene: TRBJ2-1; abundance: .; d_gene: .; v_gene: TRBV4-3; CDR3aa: CASSQGGGNEQFF; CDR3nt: TGCGCCAGCAGCCAAGGTGGCGGGAATGAGCAGTTCTTC
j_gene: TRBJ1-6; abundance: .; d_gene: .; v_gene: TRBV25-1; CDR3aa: CASSPRASSYNSPLHF; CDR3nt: TGTGCCAGCAGTCCCAGGGCGAGCTCCTATAATTCACCCCTCCACTTT
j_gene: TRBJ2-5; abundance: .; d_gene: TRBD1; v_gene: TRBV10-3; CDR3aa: CAISERQGAGETQYF; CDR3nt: TGTGCCATCAGTGAAAGACAGGGGGCTGGGGAGACCCAGTACTTC
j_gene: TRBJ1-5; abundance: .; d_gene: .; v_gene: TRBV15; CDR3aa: CATSDDDRNQPQHF; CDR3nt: TGTGCCACCAGCGATGACGACAGGAATCAGCCCCAGCATTTT
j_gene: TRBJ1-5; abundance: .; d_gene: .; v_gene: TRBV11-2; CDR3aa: CASSLDSSGYQPQHF; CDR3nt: TGTGCCAGCAGCTTAGATTCGTCAGGTTATCAGCCCCAGCATTTT
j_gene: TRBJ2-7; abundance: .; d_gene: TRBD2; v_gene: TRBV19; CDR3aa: CASSIGRTSGGANEQYF; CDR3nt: TGTGCCAGTAGTATAGGAAGAACTAGCGGGGGGGCGAACGAGCAGTACTTC
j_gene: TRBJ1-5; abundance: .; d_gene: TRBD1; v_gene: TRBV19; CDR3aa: CASDRGNQPQHF; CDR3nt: TGTGCCAGTGACAGGGGTAATCAGCCCCAGCATTTT
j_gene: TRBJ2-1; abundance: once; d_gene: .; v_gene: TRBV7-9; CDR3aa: CASSSHRLQGFALNEQFF; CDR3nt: TGTGCCAGCAGCTCACATAGATTACAGGGCTTTGCACTCAATGAGCAGTTCTTC
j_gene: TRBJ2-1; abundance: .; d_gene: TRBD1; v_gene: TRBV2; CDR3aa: CASSRDRDPYNEQFF; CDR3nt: TGTGCCAGCAGCAGAGACAGGGATCCCTACAATGAGCAGTTCTTC
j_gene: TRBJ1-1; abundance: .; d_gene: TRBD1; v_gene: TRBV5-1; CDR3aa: CASKTGTANTEAFF; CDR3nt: TGCGCCAGTAAAACCGGGACAGCGAACACTGAAGCTTTCTTT
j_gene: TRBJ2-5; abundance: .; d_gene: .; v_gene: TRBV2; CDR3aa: CASSIRGGQETQYF; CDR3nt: TGTGCCAGCAGCATTCGGGGTGGTCAAGAGACCCAGTACTTC
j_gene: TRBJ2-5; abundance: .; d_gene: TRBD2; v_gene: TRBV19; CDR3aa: CASSQLAGAQETQYF; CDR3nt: TGTGCCAGTAGTCAACTAGCGGGGGCCCAAGAGACCCAGTACTTC
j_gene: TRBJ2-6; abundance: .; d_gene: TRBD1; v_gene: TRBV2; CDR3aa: CASSEGITGGAGSGANVLTF; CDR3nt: TGTGCCAGCAGTGAAGGGATCACAGGGGGCGCGGGCTCTGGGGCCAACGTCCTGACTTTC
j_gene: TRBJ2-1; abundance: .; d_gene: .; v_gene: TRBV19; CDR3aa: CASSINAPAYNEQFF; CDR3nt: TGTGCCAGTAGTATTAACGCCCCGGCCTACAATGAGCAGTTCTTC
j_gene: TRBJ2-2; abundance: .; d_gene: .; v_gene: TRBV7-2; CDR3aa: CASSLVGGRGAGELFF; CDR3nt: TGTGCCAGCAGCTTAGTTGGCGGTCGCGGTGCCGGGGAGCTGTTTTTT
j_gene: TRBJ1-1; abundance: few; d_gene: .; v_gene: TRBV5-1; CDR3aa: CASSKRPGTEAFF; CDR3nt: TGCGCCAGCAGCAAACGCCCGGGTACTGAAGCTTTCTTT
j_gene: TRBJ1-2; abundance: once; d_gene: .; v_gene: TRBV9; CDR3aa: CASSAAGGTPIYGYTF; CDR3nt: TGTGCCAGCAGCGCAGCCGGGGGGACACCTATCTATGGCTACACCTTC
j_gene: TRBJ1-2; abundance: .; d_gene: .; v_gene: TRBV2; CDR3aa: CASRGDTQIYGYTF; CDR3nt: TGTGCCAGCAGAGGGGACACCCAGATTTATGGCTACACCTTC
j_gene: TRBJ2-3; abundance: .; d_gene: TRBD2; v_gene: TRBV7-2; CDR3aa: CASSSDLLAGATDTQYF; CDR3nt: TGTGCCAGCAGCTCCGATCTACTAGCGGGGGCTACAGATACGCAGTATTTT
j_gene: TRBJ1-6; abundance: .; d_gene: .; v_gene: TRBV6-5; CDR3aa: CASSYSIGSPLHF; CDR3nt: TGTGCCAGCAGTTACTCGATCGGTTCACCCCTCCACTTT
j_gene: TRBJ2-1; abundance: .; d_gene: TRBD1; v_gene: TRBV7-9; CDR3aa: CASSLGQGSYNEQFF; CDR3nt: TGTGCCAGCAGCCTCGGACAGGGCTCCTACAATGAGCAGTTCTTC
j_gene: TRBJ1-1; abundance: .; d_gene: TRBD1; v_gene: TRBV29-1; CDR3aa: CSVGGQGYTEAFF; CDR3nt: TGCAGCGTTGGAGGACAGGGCTATACTGAAGCTTTCTTT
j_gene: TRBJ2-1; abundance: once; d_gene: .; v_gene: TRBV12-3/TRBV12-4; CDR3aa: CASSLRGGNEQFF; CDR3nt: TGTGCCAGCAGTTTAAGGGGTGGCAATGAGCAGTTCTTC
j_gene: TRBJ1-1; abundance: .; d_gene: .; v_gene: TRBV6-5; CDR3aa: CASRARDPNTEAFF; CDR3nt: TGTGCCAGCAGGGCCAGGGATCCCAACACTGAAGCTTTCTTT
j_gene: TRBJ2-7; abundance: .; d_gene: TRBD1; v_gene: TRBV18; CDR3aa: CASSPTRGRGEQYF; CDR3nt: TGTGCCAGCTCACCAACCAGGGGGCGGGGCGAGCAGTACTTC
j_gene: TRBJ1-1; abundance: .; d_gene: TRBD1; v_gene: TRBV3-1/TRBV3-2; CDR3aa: CASSQEYAGQGKMNTEAFF; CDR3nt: TGTGCCAGCAGCCAAGAATATGCGGGACAGGGGAAAATGAACACTGAAGCTTTCTTT
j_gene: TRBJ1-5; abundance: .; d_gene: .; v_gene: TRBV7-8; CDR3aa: CASSLVRREGQPQHF; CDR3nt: TGTGCCAGCAGCTTAGTTCGCAGGGAGGGTCAGCCCCAGCATTTT
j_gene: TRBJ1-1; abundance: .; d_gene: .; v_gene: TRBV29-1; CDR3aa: CSVAGQIEAFF; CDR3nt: TGCAGCGTTGCAGGACAGATTGAAGCTTTCTTT
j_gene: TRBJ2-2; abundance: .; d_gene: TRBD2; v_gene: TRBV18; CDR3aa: CASSPGLAGNTGELFF; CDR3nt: TGTGCCAGCTCACCCGGACTAGCGGGGAACACCGGGGAGCTGTTTTTT
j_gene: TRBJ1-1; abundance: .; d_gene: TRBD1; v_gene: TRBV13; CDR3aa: CASSLRTGAMNTEAFF; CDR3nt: TGTGCCAGCAGCTTAAGGACAGGGGCCATGAACACTGAAGCTTTCTTT
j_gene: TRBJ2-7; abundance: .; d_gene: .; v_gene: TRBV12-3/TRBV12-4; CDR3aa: CASSTEIDYEQYF; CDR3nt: TGTGCCAGCAGTACAGAGATAGACTACGAGCAGTACTTC
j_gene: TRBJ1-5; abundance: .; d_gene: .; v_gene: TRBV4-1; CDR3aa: CASSQQDSLGNQPQHF; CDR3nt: TGCGCCAGCAGCCAGCAGGACAGTTTGGGCAATCAGCCCCAGCATTTT
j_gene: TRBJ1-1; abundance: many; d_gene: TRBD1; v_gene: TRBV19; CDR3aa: CASSIEGDREDTEAFF; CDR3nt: TGTGCCAGTAGTATAGAGGGAGACAGGGAGGACACTGAAGCTTTCTTT
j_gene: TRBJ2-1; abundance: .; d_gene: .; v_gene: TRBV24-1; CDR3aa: CATSDSTMPNEQFF; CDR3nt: TGTGCCACCAGTGATTCGACTATGCCCAATGAGCAGTTCTTC
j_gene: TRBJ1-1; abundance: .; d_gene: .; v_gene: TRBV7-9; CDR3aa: CASNREIGTEAFF; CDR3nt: TGTGCCAGCAACCGAGAAATTGGCACTGAAGCTTTCTTT
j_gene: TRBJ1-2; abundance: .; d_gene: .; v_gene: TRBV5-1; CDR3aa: CASSFAKTNYGYTF; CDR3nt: TGCGCCAGCAGCTTCGCTAAAACTAACTATGGCTACACCTTC
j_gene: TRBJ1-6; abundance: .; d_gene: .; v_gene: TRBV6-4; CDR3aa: CASSLYQGNSPLHF; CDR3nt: TGTGCCAGCAGCCTATATCAGGGGAATTCACCCCTCCACTTT
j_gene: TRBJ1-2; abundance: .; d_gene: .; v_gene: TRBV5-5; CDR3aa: CASSEWGHVAYGYTF; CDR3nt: TGTGCCAGCAGCGAATGGGGGCACGTGGCATATGGCTACACCTTC
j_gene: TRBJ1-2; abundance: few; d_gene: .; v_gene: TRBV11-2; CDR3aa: CASSLVNSGNYGYTF; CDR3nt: TGTGCCAGCAGCTTAGTCAACTCGGGGAACTATGGCTACACCTTC
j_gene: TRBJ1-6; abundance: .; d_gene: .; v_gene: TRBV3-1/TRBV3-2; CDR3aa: CASSQDWTVRNSPLHF; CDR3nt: TGTGCCAGCAGCCAAGATTGGACAGTACGCAATTCACCCCTCCACTTT
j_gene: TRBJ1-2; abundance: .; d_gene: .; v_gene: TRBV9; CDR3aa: CASSVVPSGRGILDYGYTF; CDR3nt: TGTGCCAGCAGCGTAGTTCCGTCGGGCAGGGGAATTCTAGACTATGGCTACACCTTC
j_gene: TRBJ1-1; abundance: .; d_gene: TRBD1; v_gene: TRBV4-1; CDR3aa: CASSQGGFGQVASTEAFF; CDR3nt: TGCGCCAGCAGCCAAGGGGGCTTTGGACAGGTGGCTAGCACTGAAGCTTTCTTT
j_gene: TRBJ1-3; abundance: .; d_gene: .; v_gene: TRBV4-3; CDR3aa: CASSQDGRGPESSGNTIYF; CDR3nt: TGCGCCAGCAGCCAAGATGGTCGCGGGCCCGAATCGTCCGGAAACACCATATATTTT
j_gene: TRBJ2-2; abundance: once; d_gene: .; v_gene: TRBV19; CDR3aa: CASSIDTGELFF; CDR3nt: TGTGCCAGTAGTATCGACACCGGGGAGCTGTTTTTT
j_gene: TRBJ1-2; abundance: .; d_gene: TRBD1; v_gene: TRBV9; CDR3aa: CASSAQGADYGYTF; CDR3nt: TGTGCCAGCAGCGCCCAGGGGGCGGACTATGGCTACACCTTC
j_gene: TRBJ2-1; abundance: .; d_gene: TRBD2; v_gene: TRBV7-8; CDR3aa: CASSPPLRGGGNEQFF; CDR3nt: TGTGCCAGCAGCCCCCCTCTCCGTGGGGGGGGGAATGAGCAGTTCTTC
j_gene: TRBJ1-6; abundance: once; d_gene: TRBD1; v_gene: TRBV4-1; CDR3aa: CASSRLGGQRDSPLHF; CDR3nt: TGCGCCAGCAGCCGCCTCGGGGGACAGAGAGATTCACCCCTCCACTTT
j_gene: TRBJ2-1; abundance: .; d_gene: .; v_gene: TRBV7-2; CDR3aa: CASNLRQASNEQFF; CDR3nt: TGTGCCAGCAACTTACGGCAGGCGTCCAATGAGCAGTTCTTC
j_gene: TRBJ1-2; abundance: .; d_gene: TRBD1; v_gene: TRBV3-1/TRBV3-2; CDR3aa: CASSQWTGINYGYTF; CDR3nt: TGTGCCAGCAGCCAATGGACAGGAATAAACTATGGCTACACCTTC
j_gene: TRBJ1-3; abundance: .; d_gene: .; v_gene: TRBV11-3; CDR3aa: CASSSRQSSGNTIYF; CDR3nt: TGTGCCAGCAGCTCCCGACAGAGCTCTGGAAACACCATATATTTT
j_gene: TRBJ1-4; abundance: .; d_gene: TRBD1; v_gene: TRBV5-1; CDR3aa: CASSWSGTGSTNEKLFF; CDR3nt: TGCGCCAGCAGCTGGTCCGGGACAGGGTCTACTAATGAAAAACTGTTTTTT
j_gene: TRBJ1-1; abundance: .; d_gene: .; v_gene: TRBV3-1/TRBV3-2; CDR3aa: CASSQKRGGGTEAFF; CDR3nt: TGTGCCAGCAGCCAAAAACGGGGAGGGGGCACTGAAGCTTTCTTT
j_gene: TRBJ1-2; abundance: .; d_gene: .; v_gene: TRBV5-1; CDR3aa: CASSLVVGNYGYTF; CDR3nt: TGCGCCAGCAGCTTGGTGGTCGGGAACTATGGCTACACCTTC
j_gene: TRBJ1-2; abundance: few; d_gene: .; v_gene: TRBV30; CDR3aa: CAWRDPSPGSRGTF; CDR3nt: TGTGCCTGGAGAGATCCTTCGCCTGGATCCCGAGGGACCTTC
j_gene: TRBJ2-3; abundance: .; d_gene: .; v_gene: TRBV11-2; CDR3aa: CASSLDLSYTDTQYF; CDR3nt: TGTGCCAGCAGCTTAGATCTCAGTTACACAGATACGCAGTATTTT